This T cell receptor (beta chain) was recovered during a study of T-cell memory formation after mild COVID-19. CDR3 size: 12 residues. Trimming pared 9 bases from V and 7 bases from J, leaving 11 bases between. Germline V gene data show CDR1 as KGHDR and CDR2 as SFDVKD. A 5'RACE reaction primed in the constant segment made cDNA libraries of TCR alpha and TCR beta, and these carried sample barcodes and UMIs. TCRdb re-analysed the 5' RACE reads in MiXCR, keeping a single row per CDR3 protein. Counted here are about 210,000 distinct CDR3 sequences, 8% to 11% occurring once; the ten biggest clones make up 2.5% to 3.5%. Study results and limitations: CD4+ contracting clones lay mainly in CM and EM, CD8+ ones in EMRA.

A few counts support this clonotype. Its cognate antigen is unknown. V gene TRBV24-1 combines with J gene TRBJ2-2; tentative D call: TRBD2 (5 bases). Sequenced: PBMCs or a T cell subset sorted from them (not recorded which). The TCR comes from a man aged 18-30 years who had mild COVID-19 (a few samples of this study predate the infection). Cell type and time point are not known. CDR3 coding DNA: TGTGCCACCCATAGCGTTAACGGGGAGCTGTTTTTT. Its protein is CATHSVNGELFF.